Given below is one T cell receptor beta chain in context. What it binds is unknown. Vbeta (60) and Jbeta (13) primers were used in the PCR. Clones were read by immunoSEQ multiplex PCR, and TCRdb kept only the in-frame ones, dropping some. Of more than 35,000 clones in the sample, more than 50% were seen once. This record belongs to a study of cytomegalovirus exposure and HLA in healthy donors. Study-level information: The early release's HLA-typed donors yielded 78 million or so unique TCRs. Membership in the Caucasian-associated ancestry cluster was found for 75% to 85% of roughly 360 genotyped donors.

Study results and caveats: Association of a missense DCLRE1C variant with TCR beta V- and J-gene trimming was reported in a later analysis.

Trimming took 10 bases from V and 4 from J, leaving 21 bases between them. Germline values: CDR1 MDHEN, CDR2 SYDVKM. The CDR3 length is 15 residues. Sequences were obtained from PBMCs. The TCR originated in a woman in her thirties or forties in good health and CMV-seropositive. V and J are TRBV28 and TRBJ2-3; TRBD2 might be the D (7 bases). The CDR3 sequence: CATISRKGGSDTQYF. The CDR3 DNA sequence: TGTGCCACCATCTCAAGAAAGGGGGGGTCAGATACGCAGTATTTT.